The next 10 T cell receptor beta chains were all read from a single sample in a study of shared clonotypes between healthy human individuals. Terminally differentiated effector memory CD45RA+ cells were left out of the naive CD8 fraction, which was CD45RO-negative and positively selected for CCR7. The protocol was immunoSEQ multiplex PCR, while the TCRdb copy is restricted to in-frame clones and leaves out a portion. The sample yields roughly 590,000 clones, nearly 97% seen once. Sequencing used naive CD8+ T cells sorted from blood. The source is a young woman in good health.

This clone was picked up one time. This chain uses TRBV6-1 with TRBJ1-5, with D possibly TRBD1 on 6 matching bases. The length of the CDR3 is 16 residues. Trimming pared 3 bases from V and 3 bases from J, leaving 15 bases between. Germline CDR1 MNHNS, CDR2 SASEGT. For the CDR3, the DNA is TGTGCCAGCAGTGACTACGATGGACAGACCAATCAGCCCCAGCATTTT. Its protein product is CASSDYDGQTNQPQHF.

This clone was observed once. The rearrangement uses TRBV28 and TRBJ2-7; 9 bases agree with TRBD2. The V segment lost 4 bases and the J segment 1 base; nucleotides outside the gene matches: 11. Germline V gives CDR1 MDHEN, CDR2 SYDVKM. CDR3 length: 17 residues. CDR3 amino acids: CASSWPSGTSKSYEQYF. CDR3 nucleotides: TGTGCCAGCAGTTGGCCCTCGGGGACTAGCAAATCCTACGAGCAGTACTTC.

The chain joins TRBV19 to TRBJ2-3; perhaps TRBD2 as D (5 bases). CDR1 and CDR2 (germline): LNHDA, SQIVND (reference sequence). There are 13 residues in the CDR3. Trimming left V 3 bases short and J 7 bases short, with 11 bases between. CDR3 amino acids: CASSIGMTYTQYF. For the CDR3, the DNA is TGTGCCAGTAGTATCGGGATGACATATACGCAGTATTTT. Drawing the rest from reference TRBV19 and TRBJ2-3, the complete variable domain is DGGITQSPKYLFRKEGQNVTLSCEQNLNHDAMYWYRQDPGQGLRLIYYSQIVNDFQKGDIAEGYSVSREKKESFPLTVTSAQKNPTAFYLCASSIGMTYTQYFGPGTRLTVL.

The chain uses TRBV4-1 and TRBJ1-1; a possible D gene is TRBD1 (6 bases). The germline CDR1 and CDR2 sequences are MGHRA and YSYEKL. The CDR3 consists of 16 residues. Between the trimmed V and J ends, which lost 1 base and 1 base, there was a span of 13 bases. In DNA form, the CDR3 reads TGCGCCAGCAGCCAAGTGGGGGGCCGGGGGAACACTGAAGCTTTCTTT. Its translation is CASSQVGGRGNTEAFF.

DNA for the CDR3: TGTGCCAGCAGCTTAGAAGGACTAGCGCGACCTTACAATGAGCAGTTCTTC. Translated, it gives CASSLEGLARPYNEQFF. This chain links TRBV11-2 with TRBJ2-1, with 9 positions matching TRBD2. The CDR3 is 17 residues long. Germline V gene data show CDR1 as SGHAT and CDR2 as FQNNGV. V dropped 0 bases and J dropped 4; count of bases not matched to a gene: 7.

V and J are TRBV28 and TRBJ2-7, with 7 bases that match TRBD2. Germline V gene sequence: CDR1 MDHEN, CDR2 SYDVKM. The length of the CDR3 is 14 residues. V trimming: 6 bases; J trimming: 3 bases; junction bases outside the gene matches: 8. CDR3 coding DNA: TGTGCCAGCAGCTTACTAGCGAGCTACTACGAGCAGTACTTC. It codes for CASSLLASYYEQYF.

This clone has a single count. DNA of the CDR3: TGTGCCAGTAGCCCACATCGGACTAGCGGCAATGAGCAGTTCTTC. This sequence encodes CASSPHRTSGNEQFF. The chain combines TRBV19 with TRBJ2-1; 10 nucleotides match TRBD2. Losses at the gene ends were 6 bases for V and 6 bases for J; bases not matched to a gene: 8. Germline-derived CDR1 and CDR2 are LNHDA and SQIVND (reference sequence). The CDR3 has 15 residues. Full variable domain (missing parts from reference TRBV19 and TRBJ2-1): DGGITQSPKYLFRKEGQNVTLSCEQNLNHDAMYWYRQDPGQGLRLIYYSQIVNDFQKGDIAEGYSVSREKKESFPLTVTSAQKNPTAFYLCASSPHRTSGNEQFFGPGTRLTVL.

The CDR3 reads CSIRGNTEAFF. CDR3 nucleotide sequence: TGCAGTATCAGGGGGAACACTGAAGCTTTCTTT. The genes are TRBV29-1 and TRBJ1-1, with a tentative D call TRBD1 (6 bases). The V gene's germline CDR1 is SQVTM and CDR2 ANQGSEA. The CDR3 spans 11 residues. The full variable domain, with the rest looked up from reference TRBV29-1 and TRBJ1-1, is SAVISQKPSRDICQRGTSLTIQCQVDSQVTMMFWYRQQPGQSLTLIATANQGSEATYESGFVIDKFPISRPNLTFSTLTVSNMSPEDSSIYLCSIRGNTEAFFGQGTRLTVV.

The V gene is TRBV10-3, the J gene TRBJ2-7; 9 nucleotides align to TRBD1. Germline-derived CDR1 and CDR2 are ENHRY and SYGVKD. J lost 7 bases, V lost 4 bases, and 11 bases had no gene match. The CDR3 sequence is 15 residues long. The CDR3 here is CAISGSRTGTGEQYF. The CDR3 DNA is TGTGCCATCAGTGGATCCAGGACAGGGACAGGGGAGCAGTACTTC.

CDR3 protein: CASSFQGSGSMDNEQFF. For the CDR3, the DNA is TGCGCCAGCAGCTTCCAGGGTAGCGGGAGCATGGACAATGAGCAGTTCTTC. This sequence joins TRBV5-1 and TRBJ2-1, with 9 nucleotides matching TRBD2. Germline CDR1 SGHRS, CDR2 YFSETQ. After removal of 2 bases from V and 5 bases from J, the junction contained 11 bases not matched to a gene. The CDR3 runs to 17 residues.